Here is one T cell receptor (beta chain) with its context. These data are taken from a study of T cell responses to AZD1222 COVID-19 vaccine. The table came from immunoSEQ multiplex PCR; TCRdb's copy has only in-frame clones and leaves some out. This table holds 60,000 to 85,000 clones, around 85% found once. CDR1 is MNHEY and CDR2 is SVGAGI in the germline V gene. With 7 bases removed from V and 0 bases from J, the gap between germline ends came to 13 bases. The CDR3 is 15 amino acids. The receptor was isolated from an adult in good health. Sequenced material: peripheral blood, taken on day 0 of AZD1222 vaccination. V gene TRBV6-5 combines with J gene TRBJ2-4; D is perhaps TRBD1 (6 bases). The CDR3 reads CASTRGQLAKNIQYF. The CDR3 coding sequence is TGTGCCAGCACTAGGGGACAACTAGCCAAAAACATTCAGTACTTC.